Listed here are 21 T cell receptor beta chains from one sample, sequenced in a study of blood T cell repertoires in COVID-19. Assay used: immunoSEQ multiplex PCR; TCRdb lists only in-frame clones, some missing. This sample has 150,000 to 200,000 clones, with roughly 76% found just once. Material for sequencing was peripheral blood. These receptor sequences come from a woman aged 40 to 50 with COVID-19, enrolled during active disease.

The chain joins TRBV15 to TRBJ1-1; 8 nucleotides match TRBD1. V shed 4 bases, J shed 7 bases, and the junction held 14 bases outside the gene matches. The germline V gene encodes CDR1 LNHNV and CDR2 YYDKDF (reference sequence). The CDR3 has 16 residues. CDR3 protein: CATSTLSTGGWGEAFF. As DNA, the CDR3 is TGTGCCACCAGCACCTTATCTACAGGGGGATGGGGTGAAGCTTTCTTT.

The chain couples TRBV18 to TRBJ1-2; tentatively, D is TRBD1 (6 bases). Germline lookup yields CDR1 KGHSH and CDR2 LQKENI. V gave up 1 base and J gave up 8 bases, with 17 bases separating them. The CDR3 has 15 amino acids. Here the CDR3 reads CASSPRGGTELGYTF. The CDR3 DNA follows: TGTGCCAGCTCACCACGCGGGGGCACGGAGCTGGGCTACACCTTC.

The rearrangement joins TRBV28 to TRBJ2-1, with a tentative D call TRBD1 (6 bases). The CDR3 contains 19 residues. V shed 4 bases and J shed 0 bases, with 22 bases lying between them. Germline-derived CDR1 and CDR2 are MDHEN and SYDVKM. The DNA for the CDR3 is TGTGCCAGCAGTTCCGTCCGGACAGCCAAAGGTGGCTCCTACAATGAGCAGTTCTTC. It yields the protein CASSSVRTAKGGSYNEQFF.

The chain joins TRBV6-5 to TRBJ1-1; the D gene is possibly TRBD1 (5 bases). The CDR3 is 16 amino acids. V lost 2 bases and J lost 4, with 17 bases in between. The V gene's germline CDR1 is MNHEY and CDR2 SVGAGI. The CDR3 region is CASSYLGGGSGTEAFF. For the CDR3, the DNA is TGTGCCAGCAGTTACCTGGGGGGAGGATCCGGCACTGAAGCTTTCTTT.

V and J are TRBV6-5 and TRBJ2-1; 10 bases align to TRBD2. V lost 3 bases to trimming and J lost 4 bases; unmatched junction nucleotides: 3. This CDR3 comprises 15 residues. Germline CDR1 MNHEY, CDR2 SVGAGI. In DNA, the CDR3 is TGTGCCAGCAGTTATTCTAGCGGGGGATACAATGAGCAGTTCTTC. Residues: CASSYSSGGYNEQFF.

The rearrangement uses TRBV15 and TRBJ2-1, with 8 positions matching TRBD2. The CDR3 is 15 amino acids. V shed 0 bases and J 5 bases; nucleotides not matched to a gene: 3. Germline V gives CDR1 LNHNV, CDR2 YYDKDF (reference sequence). CDR3 loop: CATSRDIAGHNEQFF. The CDR3 nucleotides are TGTGCCACCAGCAGAGATATAGCGGGGCACAATGAGCAGTTCTTC. Full variable domain (missing parts from reference TRBV15 and TRBJ2-1): DAMVIQNPRYQVTQFGKPVTLSCSQTLNHNVMYWYQQKSSQAPKLLFHYYDKDFNNEADTPDNFQSRRPNTSFCFLDIRSPGLGDTAMYLCATSRDIAGHNEQFFGPGTRLTVL.

This sequence joins TRBV30 and TRBJ2-2; TRBD2 aligns across 9 bases. J gave up 0 bases and V 2 bases, and 4 bases lay outside the gene matches. Germline CDR1 is GTSNPN and CDR2 is SVGIG (reference sequence). This CDR3 contains 16 residues. The DNA of the CDR3 is TGTGCCTGGAGTCGCCTAGCGGGACCGAACACCGGGGAGCTGTTTTTT. This gives the protein CAWSRLAGPNTGELFF.

The chain combines TRBV7-3 with TRBJ1-2; TRBD1 matches at 7 bases. CDR1 is SGHTA, CDR2 FQGTGA, per germline. This CDR3 has 13 residues. J gave up 8 bases and V 5 bases, and 8 bases lay outside the gene matches. The CDR3 reads CASSSATGNGYTF. CDR3 in DNA: TGTGCCAGCAGCAGTGCGACAGGGAACGGCTACACCTTC.

The chain uses TRBV7-9 and TRBJ2-2, with D maybe TRBD2 (5 bases). V was trimmed by 4 bases and J by 3 bases, leaving 9 bases between them. Germline V gives CDR1 SEHNR, CDR2 FQNEAQ (reference sequence). There are 14 residues in the CDR3. DNA of the CDR3: TGTGCCAGCAGCTGGATGCGGGACACCGGGGAGCTGTTTTTT. Protein product: CASSWMRDTGELFF.

This chain joins TRBV18 and TRBJ1-1; a possible D gene is TRBD1 (6 bases). Trimming left V 4 bases short and J 4 bases short, with 10 bases between. CDR3 length equals 13 residues. The V gene's germline CDR1 is KGHSH and CDR2 LQKENI. This CDR3 reads CASSHRDLTEAFF. In DNA, the CDR3 is TGTGCCAGCTCACACAGGGATCTCACTGAAGCTTTCTTT.

This clone was observed once. The chain employs TRBV9 and TRBJ2-5; the D is unclear. The CDR3 length is 14 residues. The V end lost 0 bases, the J end lost 5 bases, and 11 bases lay between the germline ends. Germline CDR1 SGDLS, CDR2 YYNGEE. CDR3 DNA sequence: TGTGCCAGCAGCGTAGACCCGAGTGGTGAGACCCAGTACTTC. Residues: CASSVDPSGETQYF.

The J gene is TRBJ1-1, the V gene TRBV6-5; D may be TRBD1 (5 bases). This CDR3 is built from 14 residues. The V end lost 2 bases, the J end lost 7 bases, and 14 bases lay between the germline ends. The germline V gene has CDR1 MNHEY and CDR2 SVGAGI. CDR3 nucleotide sequence: TGTGCCAGCAGTTACGGATCGGGGGTTGGTGAAGCTTTCTTT. Amino acid sequence: CASSYGSGVGEAFF.

This chain links TRBV14 with TRBJ2-3, with unresolved D. Germline lookup yields CDR1 SGHDN and CDR2 FVKESK. Trimming stripped 1 base from V and 2 bases from J, with 7 bases between. This CDR3 is built from 14 residues. CDR3 amino acids: CASSQGHDTDTQYF. The CDR3 DNA sequence: TGTGCCAGCAGCCAAGGACACGACACAGATACGCAGTATTTT.

This clone has just one count. The chain couples TRBV9 to TRBJ1-1; TRBD1 matches at 8 bases. This CDR3 has 15 residues. Per the germline V gene, CDR1 is SGDLS and CDR2 is YYNGEE. The junction had 6 bases not matched to a gene; V was cut back by 4 bases and J by 1 base. The CDR3 protein is CASSPSGTGNTEAFF. The DNA for the CDR3 is TGTGCCAGCAGCCCATCCGGGACAGGGAACACTGAAGCTTTCTTT. Complete variable domain (other parts from reference TRBV9 and TRBJ1-1): DSGVTQTPKHLITATGQRVTLRCSPRSGDLSVYWYQQSLDQGLQFLIQYYNGEERAKGNILERFSAQQFPDLHSELNLSSLELGDSALYFCASSPSGTGNTEAFFGQGTRLTVV.

V is TRBV5-4 and J is TRBJ2-1; possibly TRBD2 for D (6 bases). CDR1 is SGHNT and CDR2 is YYREEE in the germline V gene (reference sequence). V was shortened by 2 bases and J by 0 bases, with 9 bases between the two germline ends. This CDR3 is 15 amino acids long. The CDR3 spells CASSFSGSSYNEQFF. The CDR3 region has the DNA TGTGCCAGCAGCTTTAGCGGAAGCTCCTACAATGAGCAGTTCTTC.

Points on this clone: Germline is not matched at one junction end, which may reflect a read error. The rearrangement links TRBV7-9 to TRBJ1-1, with D tentatively TRBD1 (6 bases). Germline V gives CDR1 SEHNR, CDR2 FQNEAQ (reference sequence). CDR3 length equals 13 residues. CDR3 amino acids: CASLSPVGGEGFF. The CDR3 nucleotides are TGTGCCAGCCTCTCCCCGGTAGGGGGAGAAGGTTTCTTT.

The gene calls are TRBV13 and TRBJ1-1; D is perhaps TRBD1 (6 bases). Germline V gene sequence: CDR1 PRHDT, CDR2 FYEKMQ (reference sequence). This CDR3 has 15 residues. V was pared by 2 bases and J by 5 bases, with 15 bases between. CDR3 DNA sequence: TGTGCCAGCAGCTTATTCAGGGGAAGAGATACTGAAGCTTTCTTT. Protein sequence: CASSLFRGRDTEAFF. The whole variable domain, filled in from reference TRBV13 and TRBJ1-1, reads AAGVIQSPRHLIKEKRETATLKCYPIPRHDTVYWYQQGPGQDPQFLISFYEKMQSDKGSIPDRFSAQQFSDYHSELNMSSLELGDSALYFCASSLFRGRDTEAFFGQGTRLTVV.

The chain is built from TRBV6-6 and TRBJ1-2; 9 nucleotides align to TRBD1. V was pared by 6 bases and J by 2 bases, with 7 bases of the junction left unmatched. This CDR3 region has 15 residues. The germline V gene has CDR1 MNHNY and CDR2 SVGAGI (reference sequence). In nucleotides, the CDR3 is TGTGCCAGCAGCCCCCCACAGGGGGCGAACTATGGCTACACCTTC. Its translation is CASSPPQGANYGYTF.

V and J are TRBV20-1 and TRBJ1-5; 9 nucleotides match TRBD1. This CDR3 is 15 amino acids long. V trimming: 3 bases; J trimming: 3 bases; junction bases outside the gene matches: 6. Germline V gene data show CDR1 as DFQATT and CDR2 as SNEGSKA (reference sequence). CDR3 bases: TGCAGTGCTAGTATTTGGGACAGGGACAATCAGCCCCAGCATTTT. As protein: CSASIWDRDNQPQHF.

V is TRBV11-3 and J is TRBJ2-1; a possible D gene is TRBD2 (5 bases). This CDR3 is built from 13 residues. V was cut by 1 base and J by 11 bases, with 12 bases left in between. Germline V gene lookup returns CDR1 SGHNT and CDR2 YENEEA. DNA of the CDR3: TGTGCCAGCAGCTTAGTTTCCGAGGGTCAGCAGTTCTTC. This translates into CASSLVSEGQQFF.

This clone has only a few counts. V usage is TRBV6-5 and J usage is TRBJ2-7; D gene ambiguous. The CDR3 covers 14 residues. Deletions cut 2 bases from V and 0 bases from J, with 8 bases between. CDR1 and CDR2 from the germline V gene are MNHEY and SVGAGI. CDR3 protein: CASSYDAASYEQYF. Written as DNA, the CDR3 is TGTGCCAGCAGTTACGATGCGGCCTCCTACGAGCAGTACTTC.